Given below is one TCR beta chain in context. No antigen is known for it. CDR1 and CDR2 from the germline V gene are LGHNA and YSLEER. This CDR3 contains 15 residues. V lost 3 bases and J lost 3; bases outside the gene matches: 8. This sample was taken from a study of OX40 agonist ivuxolimab in advanced cancers. Study-wide findings and caveats: There was clonal expansion of CD4+ and CD8+ blood T cells by week 6 at 0.1 to 3.0 mg/kg.

Sequencing used immunoSEQ multiplex PCR; TCRdb keeps in-frame clones, though not all of them. The table shows approximately 33,000 clones, with 70% to 90% occurring only once. V is TRBV4-3 and J is TRBJ2-7; 7 bases line up with TRBD1. Here the sequenced sample was CD4+ or CD8+ T cells sorted from blood, taken in a trial of the OX40 agonist ivuxolimab. This receptor was identified in an adult with an advanced solid tumor such as melanoma, head and neck, liver or kidney cancer. Here the CDR3 reads CASSQATGEFYEQYF. CDR3 nucleotides: TGCGCCAGCAGCCAGGCCACAGGGGAATTCTACGAGCAGTACTTC.